One and the same sample provided the 8 T cell receptor beta chains below, sequenced in a study of T cells after yellow fever vaccination. MiXCR was run by TCRdb on the 5' RACE reads, yielding one entry per CDR3 protein. The profile shows fewer than 35,000 distinct CDR3 sequences, about 11% of them singletons. This specimen was PBMCs, either bulk or a sorted T-cell subset (CD4+, CD8+, memory, or dextramer-sorted; not recorded which), taken approximately 15 days after the first yellow fever vaccination. The receptors were sampled from a young man who received the YFV17D yellow fever vaccine.

This clonotype was observed many times. V and J are TRBV12-3 or TRBV12-4 and TRBJ2-3, with 9 nucleotides matching TRBD2. Trimming took 3 bases from V and 5 from J; bases not matched to a gene: 3. There are 14 residues in the CDR3. CDR3 nucleotides: TGTGCCAGCAGTTTTAATAGCGGGGGAGATACGCAGTATTTT. The encoded protein is CASSFNSGGDTQYF.

This clonotype was counted many times. The V and J genes are TRBV20-1 and TRBJ1-3; no reliable D call. Germline CDR1 and CDR2: DFQATT and SNEGSKA (reference sequence). The germline V and J ends were trimmed by 6 bases and 0 bases, with 9 bases remaining between them. This CDR3 comprises 13 residues. The CDR3: CSARLSSGNTIYF. The CDR3 DNA reads as TGCAGTGCCAGACTGAGCTCTGGAAACACCATATATTTT.

Ten or more counts support this clonotype. The chain combines TRBV24-1 with TRBJ2-2; 8 bases align to TRBD1. In germline, CDR1 is KGHDR, CDR2 SFDVKD. Unmatched junction bases numbered 8, after V lost 5 bases and J lost 4 bases. The CDR3 contains 16 residues. The CDR3 DNA is TGTGCCACCAGTGCCTGGCAGGGGGCGGCCACCGGGGAGCTGTTTTTT. Residues: CATSAWQGAATGELFF.

This clonotype was seen at least ten times. This sequence joins TRBV11-3 and TRBJ1-1, with 7 bases lining up with TRBD1. Looked up from germline, CDR1 is SGHNT and CDR2 is YENEEA. The ends lost 5 bases at V and 1 base at J; junction bases unmatched: 4. This CDR3 contains 14 residues. CDR3 in DNA: TGTGCCAGCAGCGTCGGGACAGCGAACACTGAAGCTTTCTTT. Protein: CASSVGTANTEAFF.

In its sample, this clonotype was seen many times. The chain couples TRBV6-2 or TRBV6-3 to TRBJ1-4; no clear D. The CDR3 is 14 residues long. Trimming took off 7 bases at V and 7 bases at J, with 16 bases between the two ends. Germline assignment: CDR1 MNHEY and CDR2 SVGEGT. The CDR3 loop is CASTFGESVEKLFF. CDR3 DNA sequence: TGTGCCAGCACCTTTGGGGAATCGGTTGAAAAACTGTTTTTT.

This clonotype was recorded at least ten times. The chain has TRBV24-1 and TRBJ2-3; 7 bases map to TRBD1. CDR3 length equals 12 residues. From germline, CDR1 is KGHDR and CDR2 SFDVKD. Trimming cost V 7 bases and J 5 bases; bases outside gene matches: 2. CDR3 sequence reads: CATRGGGDTQYF. The CDR3 DNA follows: TGTGCCACCAGAGGGGGCGGAGATACGCAGTATTTT.

Remarks on this clonotype: Germline is not matched at one junction end, which may reflect a read error. This rearrangement joins TRBV27 to TRBJ1-6; no reliable D call. Looked up from germline, CDR1 is MNHEY and CDR2 is SMNVEV (reference sequence). The CDR3 contains 17 residues. The CDR3 loop is CTSSFLAPETGNSPLHF. For the CDR3, the DNA is TGCACCAGCAGTTTTCTCGCCCCGGAAACCGGGAATTCACCCCTCCACTTT.

This clonotype was detected many times. The missing conserved phenylalanine or tryptophan at the end of this CDR3 makes a read error likely. V gene TRBV19 combines with J gene TRBJ1-2, with 8 bases lining up with TRBD1. V lost 5 bases, J lost 7 bases, and 6 bases stayed unmatched. The CDR3 totals 13 residues. Germline V gene lookup returns CDR1 LNHDA and CDR2 SQIVND (reference sequence). CDR3 sequence reads: CASSSQGASGYTL. Here the CDR3 DNA reads TGTGCCAGTAGTTCCCAGGGGGCGAGTGGCTACACCCTC.